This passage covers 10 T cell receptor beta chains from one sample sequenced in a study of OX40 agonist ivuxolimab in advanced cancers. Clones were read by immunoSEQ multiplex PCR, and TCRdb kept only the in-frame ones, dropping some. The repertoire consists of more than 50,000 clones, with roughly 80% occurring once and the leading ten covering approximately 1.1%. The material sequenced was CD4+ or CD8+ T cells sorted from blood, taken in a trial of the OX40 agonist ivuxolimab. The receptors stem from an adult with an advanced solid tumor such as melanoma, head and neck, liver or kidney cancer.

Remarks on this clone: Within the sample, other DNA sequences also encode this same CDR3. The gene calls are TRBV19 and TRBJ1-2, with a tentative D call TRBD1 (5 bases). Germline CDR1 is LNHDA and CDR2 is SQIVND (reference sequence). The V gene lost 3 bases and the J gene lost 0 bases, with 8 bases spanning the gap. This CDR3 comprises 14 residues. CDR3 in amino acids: CASSMGVANYGYTF. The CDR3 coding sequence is TGTGCCAGTAGTATGGGGGTAGCTAACTATGGCTACACCTTC.

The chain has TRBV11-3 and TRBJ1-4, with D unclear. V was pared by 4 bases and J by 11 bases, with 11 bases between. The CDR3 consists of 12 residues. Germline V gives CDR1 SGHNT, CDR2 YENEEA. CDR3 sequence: CASSSDSAKLFF. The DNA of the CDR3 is TGTGCCAGCAGCTCAGACTCTGCTAAACTGTTTTTT.

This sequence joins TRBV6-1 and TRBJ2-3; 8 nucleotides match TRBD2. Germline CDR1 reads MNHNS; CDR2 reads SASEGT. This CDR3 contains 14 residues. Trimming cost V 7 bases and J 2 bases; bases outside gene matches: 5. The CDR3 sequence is CASTPSGSTDTQYF. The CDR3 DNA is TGTGCCAGCACGCCTAGCGGGTCCACAGATACGCAGTATTTT.

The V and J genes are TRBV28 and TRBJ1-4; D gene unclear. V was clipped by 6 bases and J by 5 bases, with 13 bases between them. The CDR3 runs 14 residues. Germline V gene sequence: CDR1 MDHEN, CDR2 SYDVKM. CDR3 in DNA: TGTGCCAGCAGGAGTTCCGCGGGGAATGAAAAACTGTTTTTT. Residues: CASRSSAGNEKLFF.

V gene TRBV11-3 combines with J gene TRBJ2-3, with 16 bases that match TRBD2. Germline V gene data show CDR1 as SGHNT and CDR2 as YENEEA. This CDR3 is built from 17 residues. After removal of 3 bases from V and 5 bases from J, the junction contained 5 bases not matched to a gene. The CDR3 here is CASSLGLAGGPIDTQYF. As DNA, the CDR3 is TGTGCCAGCAGCTTGGGACTAGCGGGAGGGCCTATAGATACGCAGTATTTT.

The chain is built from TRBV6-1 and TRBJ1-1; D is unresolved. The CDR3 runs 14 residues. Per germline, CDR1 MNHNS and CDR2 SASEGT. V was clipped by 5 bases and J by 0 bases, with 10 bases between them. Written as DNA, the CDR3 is TGTGCCAGCAGTCCCACGGGTATGAACACTGAAGCTTTCTTT. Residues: CASSPTGMNTEAFF.

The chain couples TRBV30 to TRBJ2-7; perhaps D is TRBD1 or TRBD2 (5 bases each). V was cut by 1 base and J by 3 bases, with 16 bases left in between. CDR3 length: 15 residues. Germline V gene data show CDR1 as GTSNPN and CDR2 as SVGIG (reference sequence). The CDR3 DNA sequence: TGTGCCTGGAGTGGAAGCCGACAGAGCGGCTACGAGCAGTACTTC. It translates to CAWSGSRQSGYEQYF.

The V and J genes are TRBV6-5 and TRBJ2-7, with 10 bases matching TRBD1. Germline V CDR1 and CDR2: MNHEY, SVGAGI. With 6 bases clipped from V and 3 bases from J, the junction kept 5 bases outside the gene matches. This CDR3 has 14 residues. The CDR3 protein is CASRYGTGDYEQYF. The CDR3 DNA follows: TGTGCCAGCAGGTATGGGACAGGGGACTACGAGCAGTACTTC.

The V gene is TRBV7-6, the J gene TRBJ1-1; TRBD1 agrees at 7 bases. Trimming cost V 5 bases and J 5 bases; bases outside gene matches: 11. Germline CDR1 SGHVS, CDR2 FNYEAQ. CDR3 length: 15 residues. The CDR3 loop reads CASSPQTGSQTEAFF. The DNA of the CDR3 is TGTGCCAGCAGCCCACAGACAGGGAGCCAGACTGAAGCTTTCTTT.

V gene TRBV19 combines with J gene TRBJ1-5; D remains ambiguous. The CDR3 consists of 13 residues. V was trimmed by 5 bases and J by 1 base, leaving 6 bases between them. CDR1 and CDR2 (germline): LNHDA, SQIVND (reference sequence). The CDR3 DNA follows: TGTGCCAGTAGTTTGCAGAGCAATCAGCCCCAGCATTTT. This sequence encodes CASSLQSNQPQHF.